What follows are 18 T cell receptor beta chains derived from one specimen sequenced in a study of Ad26.COV2.S vaccination and SARS-CoV-2 variants. Sample treatment: 15 to 20 received Ad26.COV2.S at low or high dose, single or two shots; 5 received placebo; per-sample allocation not given. At day 63 after the first vaccine or placebo injection, samples were drawn. Using immunoSEQ multiplex PCR, the repertoire was profiled, and TCRdb retains in-frame clones only, with some absent. In the table there are some 320,000 clones, about 86% of which are singletons. Sequenced material: peripheral blood, taken in a trial of Ad26.COV2.S vaccine versus placebo. Source of these receptors: a person between 18 and 59 years old who received the Ad26.COV2.S COVID-19 vaccine or a placebo.

CDR3 amino acids: CASRRTGSLNYGYTF. The DNA of the CDR3 is TGTGCCAGCAGGAGGACAGGGAGCCTAAACTATGGCTACACCTTC. V is TRBV2 and J is TRBJ1-2, with 8 bases matching TRBD1. CDR1 SNHLY and CDR2 FYNNEI come from the germline V gene. Unmatched junction bases numbered 8, after V lost 6 bases and J lost 2 bases. The CDR3 totals 15 residues. The full variable domain, in which reference TRBV2 and TRBJ1-2 provide the parts outside the CDR3, is EPEVTQTPSHQVTQMGQEVILRCVPISNHLYFYWYRQILGQKVEFLVSFYNNEISEKSEIFDDQFSVERPDGSNFTLKIRSTKLEDSAMYFCASRRTGSLNYGYTFGSGTRLTVV.

Only a few counts were recorded for this clone. This sequence joins TRBV7-2 and TRBJ1-2, with D perhaps matching TRBD1 (6 bases). The CDR3 is made up of 14 amino acids. CDR1 is SGHTA, CDR2 FQGNSA, per germline. V shed 4 bases and J shed 8 bases, with 17 bases lying between them. DNA for the CDR3: TGTGCCAGCAGCTCCCGAGAACAGGGAGGAGGCTACACCTTC. As protein: CASSSREQGGGYTF.

The J gene is TRBJ1-6, the V gene TRBV2; 7 bases fit TRBD1. The ends lost 6 bases at V and 4 bases at J; junction bases unmatched: 9. This CDR3 has 16 amino acids. The germline CDR1 and CDR2 sequences are SNHLY and FYNNEI. The chain's CDR3 is CASRLQGTSYNSPLHF. CDR3 DNA sequence: TGTGCCAGCAGGTTACAGGGGACCTCTTATAATTCACCCCTCCACTTT.

The V and J genes are TRBV30 and TRBJ1-4, with D unclear. The CDR3 sequence is 13 residues long. V lost 2 bases and J 3 bases, leaving 7 bases between the germline ends. The germline V gene has CDR1 GTSNPN and CDR2 SVGIG (reference sequence). This CDR3 is CAWSQRSNEKLFF. The CDR3, as DNA: TGTGCCTGGAGTCAAAGGTCTAATGAAAAACTGTTTTTT.

The V and J genes are TRBV5-6 and TRBJ2-1, with D uncertain. Germline loops: CDR1 SGHDT, CDR2 YYEEEE. The V end was cut by 3 bases, the J end by 1 base, with 11 bases between. The CDR3 has 15 amino acids. The CDR3 loop reads CASSYPFRSYNEQFF. The DNA of the CDR3 is TGTGCCAGCAGCTACCCCTTCCGGTCCTACAATGAGCAGTTCTTC.

The V and J genes are TRBV5-4 and TRBJ2-1, with TRBD2 matching 7 bases. Germline loops: CDR1 SGHNT, CDR2 YYREEE (reference sequence). J gave up 7 bases and V 6 bases, and 16 bases lay outside the gene matches. The CDR3 has 16 residues. CDR3 residues: CASTLSQAGRGNEQFF. CDR3 sequence (DNA): TGTGCCAGCACCCTAAGCCAAGCGGGGCGAGGGAATGAGCAGTTCTTC.

The chain has TRBV7-2 and TRBJ2-3; D ambiguous. This CDR3 spans 13 amino acids. V was clipped by 4 bases and J by 3 bases, with 8 bases between them. Germline CDR1 SGHTA, CDR2 FQGNSA. CDR3 sequence: CASSSYRTDTQYF. The CDR3 DNA reads TGTGCCAGCAGCTCCTATAGGACAGATACGCAGTATTTT.

The V gene is TRBV6-2 or TRBV6-3, the J gene TRBJ1-5, with D possibly being TRBD1 (6 bases). Trimming took 4 bases from V and 6 from J, leaving 16 bases between them. The CDR3 is 15 amino acids. Germline values: CDR1 MNHEY, CDR2 SVGEGT. CDR3 in DNA: TGTGCCAGCAGTTGGGGGGCGCGAGTTAGTCAGCCCCAGCATTTT. Its protein is CASSWGARVSQPQHF.

The chain links TRBV7-6 to TRBJ2-2; D gene ambiguous. CDR3 length equals 18 residues. V lost 1 base, J lost 1 base, and 16 bases lay in between. Germline V CDR1 and CDR2: SGHVS, FNYEAQ. CDR3 in DNA: TGTGCCAGCAGCTTAGGAAAGGTGCCGTACATGAACACCGGGGAGCTGTTTTTT. As protein: CASSLGKVPYMNTGELFF.

The V and J genes are TRBV5-6 and TRBJ1-2; D call uncertain. With 2 bases removed from V and 3 bases from J, the gap between germline ends came to 14 bases. CDR3 size: 15 residues. Germline lookup yields CDR1 SGHDT and CDR2 YYEEEE. The CDR3 here is CASSLGLVWDYGYTF. In DNA, the CDR3 is TGTGCCAGCAGCTTAGGGTTGGTGTGGGACTATGGCTACACCTTC.

The chain employs TRBV6-6 and TRBJ2-7, with 7 positions matching TRBD2. V shed 6 bases, J shed 3 bases, and the junction held 11 bases outside the gene matches. The germline V gene encodes CDR1 MNHNY and CDR2 SVGAGI (reference sequence). CDR3 length equals 15 residues. CDR3 loop: CASSYPGGSGYEQYF. DNA for the CDR3: TGTGCCAGCAGCTACCCCGGGGGGAGTGGCTACGAGCAGTACTTC.

This chain connects TRBV18 to TRBJ2-5; 9 bases line up with TRBD1. The CDR3 sequence is 17 residues long. The V and J ends lost 0 bases and 0 bases, in that order; junction bases with no gene match: 5. Germline values: CDR1 KGHSH, CDR2 LQKENI. The CDR3 loop reads CASSPPRRTGDQETQYF. The DNA of the CDR3 is TGTGCCAGCTCACCACCGAGACGGACAGGGGACCAAGAGACCCAGTACTTC. Full variable domain (rest looked up from reference TRBV18 and TRBJ2-5): NAGVMQNPRHLVRRRGQEARLRCSPMKGHSHVYWYRQLPEEGLKFMVYLQKENIIDESGMPKERFSAEFPKEGPSILRIQQVVRGDSAAYFCASSPPRRTGDQETQYFGPGTRLLVL.

The gene calls are TRBV7-8 and TRBJ1-2; a weak D match, TRBD1 (5 bases). The CDR3 loop spans 13 amino acids. V was clipped by 5 bases and J by 4 bases, with 11 bases between them. From germline, CDR1 is SGHVS and CDR2 FQNEAQ. CDR3 bases: TGTGCCAGCAGCCGGGACGCAAGCTATGGCTACACCTTC. Its translation is CASSRDASYGYTF. Combining the CDR3 with reference TRBV7-8 and TRBJ1-2 gives the whole variable domain GAGVSQSPRYKVAKRGQDVALRCDPISGHVSLFWYQQALGQGPEFLTYFQNEAQLDKSGLPSDRFFAERPEGSVSTLKIQRTQQEDSAVYLCASSRDASYGYTFGSGTRLTVV.

This clone was found a few times. This CDR3 reads CASRPSGVAGELFF. In nucleotides, the CDR3 is TGTGCCAGTAGACCTAGCGGGGTAGCCGGGGAGCTGTTTTTT. The chain is built from TRBV19 and TRBJ2-2; 9 nucleotides align to TRBD2. CDR3 length equals 14 residues. From germline, CDR1 is LNHDA and CDR2 SQIVND (reference sequence). The J segment lost 6 bases and the V segment lost 6 bases, leaving 5 bases of the junction unmatched. The full variable domain, with the rest looked up from reference TRBV19 and TRBJ2-2, is DGGITQSPKYLFRKEGQNVTLSCEQNLNHDAMYWYRQDPGQGLRLIYYSQIVNDFQKGDIAEGYSVSREKKESFPLTVTSAQKNPTAFYLCASRPSGVAGELFFGEGSRLTVL.

This chain links TRBV11-2 with TRBJ1-1, with TRBD1 identical over 10 bases. The CDR3 is 15 amino acids. V gave up 6 bases and J gave up 1 base; unmatched junction bases: 5. In germline, CDR1 is SGHAT, CDR2 FQNNGV. CDR3 DNA sequence: TGTGCCAGCAGACGTGGACAGGGGGGGAACACTGAAGCTTTCTTT. Protein product: CASRRGQGGNTEAFF.

The gene calls are TRBV7-8 and TRBJ1-2, with D hard to call. The CDR3 contains 15 residues. V lost 1 base, J lost 5 bases, and 14 bases lay in between. CDR1 SGHVS and CDR2 FQNEAQ come from the germline V gene. The CDR3 coding sequence is TGTGCCAGCAGCTTAGTCCGGGCCCGAGGATATGGCTACACCTTC. It translates to CASSLVRARGYGYTF.

The chain couples TRBV27 to TRBJ2-2; the D gene is possibly TRBD2 (6 bases). CDR3 length: 14 amino acids. Between the trimmed V and J ends, which lost 6 bases and 5 bases, there was a span of 13 bases. Germline V gene lookup returns CDR1 MNHEY and CDR2 SMNVEV (reference sequence). This CDR3 is CASSMLATTGELFF. CDR3 nucleotide sequence: TGTGCCAGCAGCATGCTAGCGACAACCGGGGAGCTGTTTTTT.

V usage is TRBV9 and J usage is TRBJ2-3, with 10 bases that match TRBD2. The CDR3 loop spans 18 amino acids. The germline V gene has CDR1 SGDLS and CDR2 YYNGEE. The V and J ends lost 3 bases and 4 bases, in that order; junction bases with no gene match: 14. The CDR3 reads CASSAPGKRGGRADTQYF. The DNA for the CDR3 is TGTGCCAGCAGCGCGCCAGGGAAGCGGGGGGGCCGGGCAGATACGCAGTATTTT.